The 32 T cell receptor beta chains reported below all come from one sample, sequenced in a study of T cell changes during pregnancy in multiple sclerosis. Only in-frame clones appear in the TCRdb table, and some are missing; sequencing was by immunoSEQ multiplex PCR. The sample has about 110,000 clones, 90% to 95% seen once. The sample consisted of peripheral blood, taken in the third trimester of pregnancy. Every receptor here comes from a female donor with multiple sclerosis, enrolled in a pregnancy study.

Only one count was recorded for this clone. This sequence joins TRBV29-1 and TRBJ2-3, with 10 bases matching TRBD2. Germline CDR1 is SQVTM and CDR2 is ANQGSEA. This CDR3 region has 14 residues. The V segment lost 4 bases and the J segment 1 base; nucleotides outside the gene matches: 2. CDR3 in amino acids: CSVVGTSGTDTQYF. CDR3 in DNA: TGCAGCGTTGTCGGGACTAGCGGCACAGATACGCAGTATTTT.

V gene TRBV7-2 combines with J gene TRBJ1-3; D not certain. Germline-derived CDR1 and CDR2 are SGHTA and FQGNSA. The CDR3 extends over 14 amino acids. Between the trimmed V and J ends, which lost 1 base and 4 bases, there was a span of 8 bases. In nucleotides, the CDR3 is TGTGCCAGCAGCTTAGGGGAGTTGGGAAACACCATATATTTT. Translated: CASSLGELGNTIYF.

This chain joins TRBV19 and TRBJ2-2; TRBD2 matches 9 bases. Germline V gives CDR1 LNHDA, CDR2 SQIVND (reference sequence). This CDR3 contains 16 residues. The V gene end was trimmed by 2 bases and the J gene end by 7 bases; junction bases not matched to a gene: 8. The CDR3 loop is CASSILRGRVDGELFF. The CDR3 bases are TGTGCCAGTAGTATATTGCGCGGGAGGGTTGACGGGGAGCTGTTTTTT.

V is TRBV10-3 and J is TRBJ1-4; 10 nucleotides match TRBD1. CDR1 is ENHRY and CDR2 is SYGVKD in the germline V gene. Germline trimming cut 0 bases from V and 6 bases from J; bases unmatched to any gene: 7. The CDR3 contains 17 residues. This chain's CDR3 is CAISESTGTGADEKLFF. CDR3 bases: TGTGCCATCAGTGAGTCGACCGGGACAGGGGCGGATGAAAAACTGTTTTTT.

The V and J genes are TRBV9 and TRBJ2-1; TRBD2 matches at 8 bases. Germline values: CDR1 SGDLS, CDR2 YYNGEE. This CDR3 is 15 amino acids long. J lost 3 bases, V lost 2 bases, and 4 bases had no gene match. CDR3 DNA: TGTGCCAGCAGCGTTGATAGCGGGAACTACAATGAGCAGTTCTTC. Translating gives CASSVDSGNYNEQFF.

The V and J genes are TRBV2 and TRBJ2-1; D may be TRBD2 (6 bases). V lost 2 bases and J lost 7, with 15 bases in between. The CDR3 has 15 residues. Per the germline V gene, CDR1 is SNHLY and CDR2 is FYNNEI. CDR3 in DNA: TGTGCCAGCAGTGAAATTCTACAGGCGGGGAATGAGCAGTTCTTC. Protein: CASSEILQAGNEQFF.

The chain has TRBV6-5 and TRBJ2-3; 8 nucleotides agree with TRBD1. Germline V gene data show CDR1 as MNHEY and CDR2 as SVGAGI. The V gene end was trimmed by 6 bases and the J gene end by 4 bases; junction bases not matched to a gene: 0. The CDR3 runs to 12 residues. The CDR3 is CASRTGADTQYF. The CDR3 DNA is TGTGCCAGCAGGACAGGGGCAGATACGCAGTATTTT.

The chain joins TRBV6-1 to TRBJ2-7; 9 nucleotides line up with TRBD1. J gave up 10 bases and V 7 bases, and 11 bases lay outside the gene matches. The CDR3 is 13 residues long. Germline V gene sequence: CDR1 MNHNS, CDR2 SASEGT. The CDR3 DNA is TGTGCCAGCACCCCGTCCCGGGACAGGGTTCAGTACTTC. Amino acid sequence: CASTPSRDRVQYF.

V and J are TRBV23-1 and TRBJ2-7; 7 nucleotides align to TRBD1. TRBV23-1 is placed among ORFs of uncertain function. This CDR3 has 17 residues. Trimming took 1 base from V and 0 from J; bases not matched to a gene: 9. The CDR3 protein is CASSQWFRQGFSYEQYF. As DNA, the CDR3 is TGCGCCAGCAGTCAATGGTTCCGACAGGGATTCTCCTACGAGCAGTACTTC.

This chain connects TRBV19 to TRBJ1-1, with a tentative D call TRBD1 (5 bases). The CDR3 is made up of 14 amino acids. Germline CDR1 reads LNHDA; CDR2 reads SQIVND (reference sequence). The ends were cut back, 3 bases at V and 5 bases at J, with 13 bases in the middle. The DNA for the CDR3 is TGTGCCAGTAGTATGGGGGGTCCTGGAACTGAAGCTTTCTTT. Protein product: CASSMGGPGTEAFF.

The V and J genes are TRBV5-1 and TRBJ2-4; TRBD2 matches 12 bases. Losses at the gene ends were 4 bases for V and 7 bases for J; bases not matched to a gene: 6. The germline CDR1 and CDR2 sequences are SGHRS and YFSETQ. This CDR3 comprises 15 residues. The CDR3 loop reads CASSPSGGALNIQYF. CDR3 bases: TGCGCCAGCAGCCCTAGCGGGGGGGCCTTGAACATTCAGTACTTC.

This rearrangement joins TRBV5-4 to TRBJ2-5, with TRBD2 identical over 9 bases. V lost 5 bases, J lost 1 base, and 6 bases stayed unmatched. Germline V gives CDR1 SGHNT, CDR2 YYREEE (reference sequence). The CDR3 loop spans 15 amino acids. The CDR3 DNA is TGTGCCAGCAGTCCTCGTAGCGGGGGCCAAGAGACCCAGTACTTC. It yields the protein CASSPRSGGQETQYF.

The CDR3 is CASSLLGGRGYEQYF. The DNA of the CDR3 is TGTGCCAGCAGTTTATTGGGCGGGAGGGGATACGAGCAGTACTTC. V and J are TRBV28 and TRBJ2-7, with TRBD2 matching over 9 bases. This CDR3 has 15 amino acids. CDR1 and CDR2 (germline): MDHEN, SYDVKM. V gave up 1 base and J gave up 4 bases; unmatched junction bases: 5.

The rearrangement joins TRBV18 to TRBJ2-1; D ambiguous. Germline CDR1 KGHSH, CDR2 LQKENI. Trimming pared 0 bases from V and 5 bases from J, leaving 8 bases between. The CDR3 totals 14 residues. The CDR3 protein is CASSPPAPNNEQFF. In DNA, the CDR3 is TGTGCCAGCTCACCACCGGCACCCAACAATGAGCAGTTCTTC.

The chain links TRBV28 to TRBJ1-2; no clear D gene. V was shortened by 6 bases and J by 3 bases, with 11 bases between the two germline ends. CDR3 length: 13 amino acids. Germline CDR1 MDHEN, CDR2 SYDVKM. CDR3 loop: CASSRMDYYGYTF. Written as DNA, the CDR3 is TGTGCCAGCAGCCGGATGGACTACTATGGCTACACCTTC.

The gene calls are TRBV27 and TRBJ1-1; maybe TRBD1 (5 bases). CDR3 length: 13 amino acids. V was pared by 8 bases and J by 1 base, with 11 bases between. Germline CDR1 and CDR2: MNHEY and SMNVEV (reference sequence). The CDR3 spells CASGRQSNTEAFF. The CDR3 DNA reads as TGTGCCAGCGGACGACAGTCGAACACTGAAGCTTTCTTT.

The gene calls are TRBV7-9 and TRBJ1-5; D gene uncertain. The germline V and J ends were trimmed by 5 bases and 0 bases, with 5 bases remaining between them. The length of the CDR3 is 13 residues. Per the germline V gene, CDR1 is SEHNR and CDR2 is FQNEAQ (reference sequence). CDR3 DNA: TGTGCCAGCAGCACAAATAGCAATCAGCCCCAGCATTTT. It is translated as CASSTNSNQPQHF.

The chain carries TRBV29-1 and TRBJ2-3, with D possibly matching TRBD2 (6 bases). The CDR3 sequence is 13 residues long. Germline loops: CDR1 SQVTM, CDR2 ANQGSEA. V shed 5 bases and J shed 2 bases, with 11 bases lying between them. The CDR3 DNA is TGCAGCGTTCTCGGGGGATACACAGATACGCAGTATTTT. Amino acids: CSVLGGYTDTQYF.

This clone showed up just once. The chain is built from TRBV30 and TRBJ2-7; weak D call: TRBD2 (6 bases). The V gene lost 6 bases and the J gene lost 2 bases, with 11 bases spanning the gap. Germline lookup yields CDR1 GTSNPN and CDR2 SVGIG (reference sequence). This CDR3 spans 12 amino acids. CDR3 amino acids: CACGDSPYEQYF. CDR3 DNA: TGTGCCTGTGGGGACTCTCCCTACGAGCAGTACTTC.

J is TRBJ1-1 and V is TRBV9; weak D call: TRBD1 (5 bases). Trimming pared 0 bases from V and 5 bases from J, leaving 14 bases between. Germline CDR1 is SGDLS and CDR2 is YYNGEE. The length of the CDR3 is 15 residues. The CDR3, as DNA: TGTGCCAGCAGCGTAGTTGTCGCTGGGGGGACTGAAGCTTTCTTT. Its translation is CASSVVVAGGTEAFF.

The chain is built from TRBV18 and TRBJ2-7, with a weak D call TRBD1 (5 bases). The CDR3 length is 13 residues. The V gene lost 4 bases and the J gene lost 2 bases, with 9 bases spanning the gap. Germline loops: CDR1 KGHSH, CDR2 LQKENI. This CDR3 reads CASSLSGTYEQYF. CDR3 DNA: TGTGCCAGCTCACTTTCAGGGACCTACGAGCAGTACTTC.

Only one count was recorded for this clone. The chain is built from TRBV28 and TRBJ2-3; TRBD1 matches 10 bases. Unmatched junction bases numbered 6, after V lost 4 bases and J lost 2 bases. The CDR3 has 16 residues. The germline V gene encodes CDR1 MDHEN and CDR2 SYDVKM. The CDR3 region has the DNA TGTGCCAGCAGTTCCGGACAGGGGGGCTTCACAGATACGCAGTATTTT. Translated, it gives CASSSGQGGFTDTQYF.

The rearrangement uses TRBV9 and TRBJ2-3; D might be TRBD1 (6 bases). The ends were cut back, 6 bases at V and 1 base at J, with 12 bases in the middle. Germline CDR1 reads SGDLS; CDR2 reads YYNGEE. CDR3 size: 14 residues. The CDR3 sequence: CASNTGSGTDTQYF. CDR3 nucleotide sequence: TGTGCCAGCAACACAGGGTCAGGCACAGATACGCAGTATTTT.

This clone was detected a few times. The chain is built from TRBV30 and TRBJ2-2, with 11 bases lining up with TRBD2. Germline V CDR1 and CDR2: GTSNPN, SVGIG (reference sequence). The junction had 14 bases not matched to a gene; V was cut back by 6 bases and J by 5 bases. The CDR3 is made up of 17 amino acids. Here the CDR3 DNA reads TGTGCCTGTCAGGGTAGGGCTAGCGGGAGGTCTACCGGGGAGCTGTTTTTT. It translates to CACQGRASGRSTGELFF.

The V call is TRBV10-3, the J call TRBJ2-7, with TRBD2 matching 8 bases. The ends lost 8 bases at V and 4 bases at J; junction bases unmatched: 7. Germline values: CDR1 ENHRY, CDR2 SYGVKD. The CDR3 covers 13 residues. The CDR3 here is CAIGSGAGYEQYF. The CDR3 DNA reads as TGTGCCATCGGTAGCGGGGCGGGGTACGAGCAGTACTTC.

The V gene is TRBV7-3, the J gene TRBJ2-3; D not certain. CDR1 and CDR2 from the germline V gene are SGHTA and FQGTGA. CDR3 length: 13 amino acids. V was cut by 5 bases and J by 4 bases, with 10 bases left in between. The CDR3 spells CASSLPSSDTQYF. The CDR3, as DNA: TGTGCCAGCAGCCTACCGAGCTCAGATACGCAGTATTTT.

This rearrangement joins TRBV2 to TRBJ2-3; 7 nucleotides agree with TRBD2. Germline V lookup: CDR1 SNHLY, CDR2 FYNNEI. This CDR3 has 16 amino acids. Trimming at V came to 3 bases and at J to 2 bases, leaving 8 bases not matched to a gene. The CDR3 is CASSDLAGESTDTQYF. CDR3 DNA sequence: TGTGCCAGCAGTGATCTTGCGGGGGAATCCACAGATACGCAGTATTTT.

The chain links TRBV29-1 to TRBJ1-4, with D perhaps TRBD1 (5 bases). CDR3 size: 13 residues. V dropped 3 bases and J dropped 7 bases, with 12 bases sitting between them. Germline assignment: CDR1 SQVTM and CDR2 ANQGSEA. CDR3 coding DNA: TGCAGCGTTGATCCAGGGAGGGGTGAAAAACTGTTTTTT. Translation gives CSVDPGRGEKLFF.

The chain recombines TRBV27 with TRBJ1-2; 9 bases align to TRBD1. The ends lost 5 bases at V and 5 bases at J; junction bases unmatched: 15. Germline-derived CDR1 and CDR2 are MNHEY and SMNVEV (reference sequence). The CDR3 extends over 17 amino acids. CDR3 loop: CASSQTGTGPTKYGYTF. The CDR3 DNA reads as TGTGCCAGCAGTCAAACCGGGACAGGGCCGACCAAGTATGGCTACACCTTC.

V is TRBV18 and J is TRBJ2-1, with 12 positions matching TRBD2. From germline, CDR1 is KGHSH and CDR2 LQKENI. This CDR3 comprises 18 residues. The J segment lost 2 bases and the V segment lost 8 bases, leaving 13 bases of the junction unmatched. The DNA for the CDR3 is TGTGCCAGCCAATCCCGGGGAGCTAGCGGGAGGGCCTACAATGAGCAGTTCTTC. It yields the protein CASQSRGASGRAYNEQFF.

In this sample, this clone turned up a few times. The chain employs TRBV19 and TRBJ2-2; 9 nucleotides align to TRBD2. The germline V gene has CDR1 LNHDA and CDR2 SQIVND (reference sequence). The CDR3 sequence is 12 residues long. J lost 6 bases, V lost 9 bases, and 2 bases had no gene match. The DNA of the CDR3 is TGTGCCAGCCGCGGGGGGGCCGGGGAGCTGTTTTTT. It encodes CASRGGAGELFF.

The CDR3 sequence: CASSYETSGNEQFF. Here the CDR3 DNA reads TGTGCCAGCAGCTATGAGACTAGCGGGAATGAGCAGTTCTTC. V is TRBV27 and J is TRBJ2-1; 10 bases align to TRBD2. This CDR3 is 14 amino acids long. From germline, CDR1 is MNHEY and CDR2 SMNVEV (reference sequence). Unmatched junction bases numbered 6, after V lost 6 bases and J lost 7 bases.